This is a list of T cell receptor beta chains from one sample in a study of T cell responses to AZD1222 COVID-19 vaccine. Assay: immunoSEQ multiplex PCR; the TCRdb copy retains only in-frame clones and omits some. Of around 83,000 clones listed, more than 75% are singletons. This specimen was peripheral blood, taken on day 0 of AZD1222 vaccination. The origin of the receptors is an adult in good health. Both conserved end residues are part of each CDR3. The D gene is left open where the match is weak. Part of the rows lack a size; the others show once, few, many or a class for expanded clones.

V	D	J	size	DNA	CDR3
TRBV28	NA	TRBJ1-2	few	TGTGCCAGCAGTTTATCGGACAGCTATGGCTACACCTTC	CASSLSDSYGYTF
TRBV6-2/TRBV6-3	TRBD2	TRBJ2-7	NA	TGTGCCAGCAGTACTCCCGCTAGCGGGAGTATCTACGAGCAGTACTTC	CASSTPASGSIYEQYF
TRBV28	NA	TRBJ1-5	NA	TGTGCCAGCAGTTCCGCCGCCCGGGGCCACGTCGCGGGGCCCCAGCATTTT	CASSSAARGHVAGPQHF
TRBV9	NA	TRBJ2-1	NA	TGTGCCAGCAGCGTAGGTCCCGCAGGGACGAACAATGAGCAGTTCTTC	CASSVGPAGTNNEQFF
TRBV24-1	NA	TRBJ2-1	NA	TGTGCCACCAGTGATCCCCCCGGTCTTGAGGGTAGCAATGAGCAGTTCTTC	CATSDPPGLEGSNEQFF
TRBV6-5	TRBD2	TRBJ2-3	NA	TGTGCCAGCAGGATAAGCGGGAGTGCAGATACGCAGTATTTT	CASRISGSADTQYF
TRBV5-1	TRBD2	TRBJ2-1	NA	TGCGCCAGCAGCCGGGGGACTAGCGGGAGAGGTCCCCTAAGCTCCTACAATGAGCAGTTCTTC	CASSRGTSGRGPLSSYNEQFF
TRBV7-9	NA	TRBJ2-7	NA	TGTGCCAGCAGCCTCCTGACAGCTAACGAGCAGTACTTC	CASSLLTANEQYF
TRBV6-5	TRBD2	TRBJ2-1	once	TGTGCCAGCAGTTATCCCGGGACTAGGGGATCTGAGCAGTTCTTC	CASSYPGTRGSEQFF
TRBV10-3	NA	TRBJ1-2	NA	TGTGCCATCAGGGGGCGATTCGGAGACTATGGCTACACCTTC	CAIRGRFGDYGYTF
TRBV19	TRBD2	TRBJ2-7	NA	TGTGCCAGTAGGGGGAGGGGTTTAAAGGCCGAGCAGTACTTC	CASRGRGLKAEQYF
TRBV7-3	NA	TRBJ2-1	NA	TGTGCCAGCAGCTTGATGCGAGCCGCCTACAATGAGCAGTTCTTC	CASSLMRAAYNEQFF
TRBV28	NA	TRBJ2-7	NA	TGTGCCAGCAGTTTCCAGGGGAGCCTGTACGAGCAGTACTTC	CASSFQGSLYEQYF
TRBV28	NA	TRBJ2-7	NA	TGTGCCAGCAGCCCCGGAGGGACCAGGAACGAGCAGTACTTC	CASSPGGTRNEQYF
TRBV4-2	TRBD1	TRBJ1-6	NA	TGTGCCAGCAGCCAAGGGGACAGGGTGGGTTCACCCCTCCACTTT	CASSQGDRVGSPLHF
TRBV9	TRBD1	TRBJ1-3	NA	TGTGCCAGCAGCGTAGCCTCGGGACAGGGGGCGTCAGGAAACACCATATATTTT	CASSVASGQGASGNTIYF
TRBV7-9	NA	TRBJ2-5	NA	TGTGCCAGCAGCTCCCGGTTAGTCGGAGAGACCCAGTACTTC	CASSSRLVGETQYF